This T cell receptor (beta chain) comes out of a study of memory CD4+ T cells and cytomegalovirus serostatus. Study overall: This sample comes from healthy Belgian adults, under 10 CMV seropositive, approximately 24 seronegative.

Notes on the study in general: CD4+ memory repertoires contained 67 of 164 reported CMV TCRbeta sequences.

Single viable CD3+CD4+CD8-CD45RO+ cells were sorted as the memory CD4+ T cells. Serum IgG to CMV pp150, pp28, p38 and p52 defined serostatus. After thawing, CD4+ T cells were positively selected. This clone was counted between two and nine times. Its antigen remains unidentified. The ends lost 6 bases at V and 3 bases at J; junction bases unmatched: 5. This CDR3 region has 15 residues. CDR1 is MNHNS, CDR2 SASEGT, per germline. Using immunoSEQ multiplex PCR, the repertoire was profiled, and TCRdb retains in-frame clones only, with some absent. This sample has 40,000 to 55,000 clones, with 76% found just once.

The V call is TRBV6-1, the J call TRBJ2-1; 10 nucleotides align to TRBD2. This TCR was sampled from an adult in good health and CMV-seronegative. The sequenced sample was memory CD4+ T cells from blood. Written as DNA, the CDR3 is TGTGCCAGCAGGTGGGGACTAGCGAACTACAATGAGCAGTTCTTC. Residues: CASRWGLANYNEQFF.